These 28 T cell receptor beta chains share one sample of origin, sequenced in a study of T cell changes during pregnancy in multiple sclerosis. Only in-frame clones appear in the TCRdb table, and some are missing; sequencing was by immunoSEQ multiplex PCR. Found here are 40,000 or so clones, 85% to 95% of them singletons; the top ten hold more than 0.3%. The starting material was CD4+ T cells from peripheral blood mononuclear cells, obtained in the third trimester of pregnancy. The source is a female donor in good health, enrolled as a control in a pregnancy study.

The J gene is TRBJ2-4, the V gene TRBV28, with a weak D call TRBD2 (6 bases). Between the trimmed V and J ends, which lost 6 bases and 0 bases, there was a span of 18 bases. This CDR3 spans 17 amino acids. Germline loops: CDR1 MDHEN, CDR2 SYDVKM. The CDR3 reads CASRPRRVALAKNIQYF. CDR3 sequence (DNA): TGTGCCAGCAGACCTCGGAGGGTAGCCTTAGCCAAAAACATTCAGTACTTC.

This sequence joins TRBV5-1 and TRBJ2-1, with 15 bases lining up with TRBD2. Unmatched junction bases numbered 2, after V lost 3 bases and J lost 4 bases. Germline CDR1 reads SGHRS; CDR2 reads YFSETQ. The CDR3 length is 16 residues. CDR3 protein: CASSYGTSGGYNEQFF. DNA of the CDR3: TGCGCCAGCAGCTATGGGACTAGCGGGGGGTACAATGAGCAGTTCTTC.

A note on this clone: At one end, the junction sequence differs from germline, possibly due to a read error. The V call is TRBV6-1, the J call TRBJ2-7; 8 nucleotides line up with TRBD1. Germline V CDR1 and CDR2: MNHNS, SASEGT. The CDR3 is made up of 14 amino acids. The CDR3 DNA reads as TGTACCAGCAGTAGACAGGGGTTCCTCTACGAGCAGTACTTC. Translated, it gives CTSSRQGFLYEQYF.

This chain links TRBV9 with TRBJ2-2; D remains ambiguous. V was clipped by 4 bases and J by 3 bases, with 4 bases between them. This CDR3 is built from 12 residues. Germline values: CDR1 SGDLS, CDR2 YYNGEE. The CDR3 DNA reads TGTGCCAGCAGCCTCCACACCGGGGAGCTGTTTTTT. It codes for CASSLHTGELFF.

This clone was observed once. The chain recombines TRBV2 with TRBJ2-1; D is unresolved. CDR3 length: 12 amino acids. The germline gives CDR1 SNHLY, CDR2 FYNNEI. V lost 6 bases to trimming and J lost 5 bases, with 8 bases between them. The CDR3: CASSARNNEQFF. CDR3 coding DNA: TGTGCCAGCAGCGCTAGGAACAATGAGCAGTTCTTC. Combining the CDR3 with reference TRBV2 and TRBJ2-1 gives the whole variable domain EPEVTQTPSHQVTQMGQEVILRCVPISNHLYFYWYRQILGQKVEFLVSFYNNEISEKSEIFDDQFSVERPDGSNFTLKIRSTKLEDSAMYFCASSARNNEQFFGPGTRLTVL.

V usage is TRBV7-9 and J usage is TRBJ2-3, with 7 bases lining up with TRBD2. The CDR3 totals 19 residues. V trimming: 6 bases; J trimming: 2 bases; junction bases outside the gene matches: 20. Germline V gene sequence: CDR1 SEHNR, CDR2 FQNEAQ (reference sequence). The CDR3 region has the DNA TGTGCCAGCAGGTCGAACGAGCGGGACCTCTTCTCCTTCACAGATACGCAGTATTTT. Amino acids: CASRSNERDLFSFTDTQYF.

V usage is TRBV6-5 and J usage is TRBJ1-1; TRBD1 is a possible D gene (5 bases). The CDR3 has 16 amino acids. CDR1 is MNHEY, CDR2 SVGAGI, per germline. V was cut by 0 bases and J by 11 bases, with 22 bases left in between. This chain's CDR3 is CASSYSMGGQGLSAFF. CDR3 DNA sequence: TGTGCCAGCAGTTACTCGATGGGTGGCCAGGGCCTAAGTGCTTTCTTT.

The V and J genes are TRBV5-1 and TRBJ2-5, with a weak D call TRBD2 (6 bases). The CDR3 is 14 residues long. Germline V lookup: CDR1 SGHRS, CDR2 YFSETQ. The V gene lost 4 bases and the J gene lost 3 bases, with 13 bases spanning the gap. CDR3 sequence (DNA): TGCGCCAGCAGCGCCGGGACTGTCAAAGAGACCCAGTACTTC. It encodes CASSAGTVKETQYF.

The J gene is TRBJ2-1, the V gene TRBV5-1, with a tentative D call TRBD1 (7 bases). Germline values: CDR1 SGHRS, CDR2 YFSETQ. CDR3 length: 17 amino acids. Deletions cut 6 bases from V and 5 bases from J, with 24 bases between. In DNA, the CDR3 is TGCGCCAGCACTCAGTTCACAGGGGTCGGGGGAAACAATGAGCAGTTCTTC. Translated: CASTQFTGVGGNNEQFF.

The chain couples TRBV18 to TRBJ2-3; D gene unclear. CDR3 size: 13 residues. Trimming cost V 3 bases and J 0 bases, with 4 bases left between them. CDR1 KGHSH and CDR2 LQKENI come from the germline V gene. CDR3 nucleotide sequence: TGTGCCAGCTCACCCTCTAGCACAGATACGCAGTATTTT. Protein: CASSPSSTDTQYF.

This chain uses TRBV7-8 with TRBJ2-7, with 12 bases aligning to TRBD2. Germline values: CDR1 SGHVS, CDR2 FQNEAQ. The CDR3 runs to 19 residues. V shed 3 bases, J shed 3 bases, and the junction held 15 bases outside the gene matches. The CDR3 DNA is TGTGCCAGCAGCTTCCCGAGACTAGCGGGAGCGGGGGACGTCTACGAGCAGTACTTC. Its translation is CASSFPRLAGAGDVYEQYF.

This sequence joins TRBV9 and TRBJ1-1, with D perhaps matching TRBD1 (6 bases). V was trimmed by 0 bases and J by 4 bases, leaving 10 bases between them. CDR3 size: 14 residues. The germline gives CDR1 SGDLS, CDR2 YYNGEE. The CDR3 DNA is TGTGCCAGCAGCGTAGGGGGGCTCGGCACTGAAGCTTTCTTT. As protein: CASSVGGLGTEAFF. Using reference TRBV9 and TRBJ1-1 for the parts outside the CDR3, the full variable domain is DSGVTQTPKHLITATGQRVTLRCSPRSGDLSVYWYQQSLDQGLQFLIQYYNGEERAKGNILERFSAQQFPDLHSELNLSSLELGDSALYFCASSVGGLGTEAFFGQGTRLTVV.

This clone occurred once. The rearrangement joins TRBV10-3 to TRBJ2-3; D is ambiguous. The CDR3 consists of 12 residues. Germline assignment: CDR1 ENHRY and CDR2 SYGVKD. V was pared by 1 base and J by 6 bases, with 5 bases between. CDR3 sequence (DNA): TGTGCCATCAGTGAGTTCGTGGATACGCAGTATTTT. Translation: CAISEFVDTQYF.

This CDR3 reads CASSQPAGVNEQFF. The CDR3 DNA reads TGTGCCAGCAGTCAACCAGCGGGGGTTAATGAGCAGTTCTTC. The genes are TRBV6-5 and TRBJ2-1, with 8 positions matching TRBD2. V lost 5 bases, J lost 7 bases, and 7 bases stayed unmatched. Germline V gives CDR1 MNHEY, CDR2 SVGAGI. The length of the CDR3 is 14 residues.

The CDR3 loop is CASSPRGNTEAFF. Written as DNA, the CDR3 is TGCGCCAGCAGTCCGAGAGGGAACACTGAAGCTTTCTTT. J is TRBJ1-1 and V is TRBV10-1; D not resolved. V gave up 5 bases and J gave up 1 base, with 8 bases separating them. CDR3 size: 13 residues. CDR1 is WNHNN and CDR2 is SYGVQD in the germline V gene (reference sequence).

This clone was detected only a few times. CDR3 sequence reads: CASSLDDRNYGGYTF. The CDR3, as DNA: TGTGCCAGCAGCTTGGACGATAGGAACTACGGGGGCTACACCTTC. This chain joins TRBV5-4 and TRBJ1-2; no clear D. CDR1 SGHNT and CDR2 YYREEE come from the germline V gene (reference sequence). V lost 0 bases to trimming and J lost 8 bases, with 17 bases between them. The CDR3 totals 15 residues.

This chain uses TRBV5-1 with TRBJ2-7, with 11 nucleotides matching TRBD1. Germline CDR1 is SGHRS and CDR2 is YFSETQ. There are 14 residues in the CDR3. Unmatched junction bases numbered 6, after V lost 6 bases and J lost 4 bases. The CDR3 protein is CASNPGTGGYEQYF. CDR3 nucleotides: TGCGCCAGCAACCCCGGGACAGGGGGTTACGAGCAGTACTTC.

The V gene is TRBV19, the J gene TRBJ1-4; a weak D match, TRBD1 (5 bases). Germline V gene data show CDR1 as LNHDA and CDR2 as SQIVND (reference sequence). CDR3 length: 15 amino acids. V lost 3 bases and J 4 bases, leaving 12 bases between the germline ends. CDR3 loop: CASSIQGVHNEKLFF. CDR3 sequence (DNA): TGTGCCAGTAGTATCCAAGGGGTACATAATGAAAAACTGTTTTTT.

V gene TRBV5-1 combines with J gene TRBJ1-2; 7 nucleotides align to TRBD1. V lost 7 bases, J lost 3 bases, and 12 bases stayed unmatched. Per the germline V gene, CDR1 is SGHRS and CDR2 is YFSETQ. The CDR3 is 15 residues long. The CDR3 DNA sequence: TGCGCCAGCGACAACCCCCGCAGGGGGGACTATGGCTACACCTTC. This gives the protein CASDNPRRGDYGYTF.

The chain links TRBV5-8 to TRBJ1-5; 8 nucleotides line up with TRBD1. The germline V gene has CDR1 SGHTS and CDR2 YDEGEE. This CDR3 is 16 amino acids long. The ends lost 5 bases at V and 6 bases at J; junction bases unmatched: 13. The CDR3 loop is CASRFETGEASQPQHF. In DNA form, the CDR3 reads TGTGCCAGCAGGTTCGAGACAGGGGAAGCGAGTCAGCCCCAGCATTTT.

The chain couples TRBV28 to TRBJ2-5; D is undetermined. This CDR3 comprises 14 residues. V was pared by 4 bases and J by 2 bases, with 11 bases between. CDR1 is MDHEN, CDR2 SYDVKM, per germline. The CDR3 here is CASSSPGLQETQYF. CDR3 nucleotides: TGTGCCAGCAGTTCCCCAGGCCTTCAAGAGACCCAGTACTTC.

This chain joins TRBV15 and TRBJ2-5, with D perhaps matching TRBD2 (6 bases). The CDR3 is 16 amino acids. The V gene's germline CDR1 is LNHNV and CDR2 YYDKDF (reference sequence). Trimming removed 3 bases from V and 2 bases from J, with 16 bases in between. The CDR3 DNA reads TGTGCCACCAGCAGTGGTTTAGGGACTCGACAAGAGACCCAGTACTTC. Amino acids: CATSSGLGTRQETQYF.

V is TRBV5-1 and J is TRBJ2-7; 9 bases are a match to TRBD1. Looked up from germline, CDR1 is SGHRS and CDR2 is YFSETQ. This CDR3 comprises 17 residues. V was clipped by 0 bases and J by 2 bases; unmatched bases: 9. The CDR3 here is CASSLAPGTGLTYEQYF. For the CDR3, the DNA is TGCGCCAGCAGCTTGGCCCCCGGGACAGGGTTGACCTACGAGCAGTACTTC.

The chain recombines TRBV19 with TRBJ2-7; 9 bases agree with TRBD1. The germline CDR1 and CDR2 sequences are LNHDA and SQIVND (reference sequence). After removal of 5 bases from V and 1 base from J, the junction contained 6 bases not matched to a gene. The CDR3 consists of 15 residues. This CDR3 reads CASSARQGGSYEQYF. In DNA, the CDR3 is TGTGCCAGTAGTGCCCGACAGGGGGGATCCTACGAGCAGTACTTC.

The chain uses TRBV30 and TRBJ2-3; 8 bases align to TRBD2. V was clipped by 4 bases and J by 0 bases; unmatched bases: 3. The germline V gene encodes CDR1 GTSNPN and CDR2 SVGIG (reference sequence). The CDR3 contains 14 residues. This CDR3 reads CAWKRGLSTDTQYF. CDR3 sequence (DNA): TGTGCCTGGAAGCGGGGGCTTAGCACAGATACGCAGTATTTT.

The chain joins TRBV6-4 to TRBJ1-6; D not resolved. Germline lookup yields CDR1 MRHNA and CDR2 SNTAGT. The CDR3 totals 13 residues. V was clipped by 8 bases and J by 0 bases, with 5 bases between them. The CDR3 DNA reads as TGTGCCAGCCGGAGCTCCTATAATTCACCCCTCCACTTT. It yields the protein CASRSSYNSPLHF.

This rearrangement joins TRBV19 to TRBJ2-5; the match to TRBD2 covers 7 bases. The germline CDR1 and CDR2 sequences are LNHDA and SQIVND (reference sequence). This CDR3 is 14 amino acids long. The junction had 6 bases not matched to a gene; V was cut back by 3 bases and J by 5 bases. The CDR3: CASSIGRVGETQYF. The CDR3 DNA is TGTGCCAGTAGTATTGGGAGGGTGGGGGAGACCCAGTACTTC.

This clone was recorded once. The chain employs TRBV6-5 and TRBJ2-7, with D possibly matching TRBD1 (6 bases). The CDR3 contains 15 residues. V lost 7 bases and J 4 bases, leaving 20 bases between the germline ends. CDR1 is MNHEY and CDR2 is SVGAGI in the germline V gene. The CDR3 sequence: CASKTGTGLVYEQYF. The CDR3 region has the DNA TGTGCCAGCAAAACCGGAACAGGGCTTGTATACGAGCAGTACTTC.